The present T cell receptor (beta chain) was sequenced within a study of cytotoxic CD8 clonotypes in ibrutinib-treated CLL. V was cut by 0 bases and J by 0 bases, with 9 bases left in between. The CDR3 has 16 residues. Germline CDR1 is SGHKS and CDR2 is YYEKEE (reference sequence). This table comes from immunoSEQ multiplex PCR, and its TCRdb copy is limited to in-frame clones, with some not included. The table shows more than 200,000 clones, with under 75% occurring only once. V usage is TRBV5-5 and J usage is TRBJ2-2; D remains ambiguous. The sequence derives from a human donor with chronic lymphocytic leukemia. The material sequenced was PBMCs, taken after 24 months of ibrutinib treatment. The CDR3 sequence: CASSLVAVANTGELFF. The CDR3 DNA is TGTGCCAGCAGCTTGGTGGCTGTTGCGAACACCGGGGAGCTGTTTTTT.